The next 26 T cell receptor beta chains were all read from a single sample in a study of blood T cell repertoires in COVID-19. Generated by immunoSEQ multiplex PCR, the TCRdb table keeps only in-frame clones and is missing some. The repertoire holds roughly 64,000 clones, with about 79% as singletons. Sequencing was carried out using peripheral blood. Source of these receptors: a woman aged 60-75 years with acute or convalescent COVID-19.

This sequence joins TRBV6-5 and TRBJ2-3, with 7 positions matching TRBD1. Per the germline V gene, CDR1 is MNHEY and CDR2 is SVGAGI. Unmatched junction bases numbered 8, after V lost 6 bases and J lost 2 bases. The CDR3 has 15 amino acids. The CDR3 DNA is TGTGCCAGCAGACAGACAGGGTTTCTCACAGATACGCAGTATTTT. This sequence encodes CASRQTGFLTDTQYF.

The chain carries TRBV7-9 and TRBJ1-2; D is undetermined. Germline CDR1 SEHNR, CDR2 FQNEAQ (reference sequence). V was clipped by 0 bases and J by 3 bases, with 5 bases between them. CDR3 size: 13 residues. The CDR3 DNA is TGTGCCAGCAGCTTAGCGGACTACTATGGCTACACCTTC. Protein sequence: CASSLADYYGYTF.

This clone was seen a few times. The chain has TRBV24-1 and TRBJ1-1; no clear D. Trimming removed 7 bases at V and 2 bases at J, with 13 bases between. This CDR3 comprises 14 residues. Germline V gene data show CDR1 as KGHDR and CDR2 as SFDVKD. The CDR3 nucleotides read TGTGCCACCAGGAAACAGACCCTTAACACTGAAGCTTTCTTT. It specifies CATRKQTLNTEAFF.

This chain uses TRBV5-4 with TRBJ1-1; D is possibly TRBD1 (5 bases). The CDR3 runs to 14 residues. Germline V CDR1 and CDR2: SGHNT, YYREEE (reference sequence). V was shortened by 4 bases and J by 0 bases, with 10 bases between the two germline ends. CDR3 amino acids: CASSEGLLNTEAFF. The DNA of the CDR3 is TGTGCCAGCAGCGAGGGACTCCTGAACACTGAAGCTTTCTTT.

The genes are TRBV10-1 and TRBJ2-7, with TRBD2 matching over 7 bases. CDR3 size: 14 residues. V lost 5 bases to trimming and J lost 0 bases; unmatched junction nucleotides: 4. The germline V gene has CDR1 WNHNN and CDR2 SYGVQD (reference sequence). The CDR3 loop reads CASSSGESSYEQYF. The CDR3 region has the DNA TGCGCCAGCAGTAGCGGGGAAAGCTCCTACGAGCAGTACTTC.

V and J are TRBV5-4 and TRBJ2-1, with TRBD1 matching over 7 bases. The CDR3 is 15 residues long. The germline V gene has CDR1 SGHNT and CDR2 YYREEE (reference sequence). With V trimmed by 2 bases and J by 2 bases, 4 bases remained unmatched. CDR3 coding DNA: TGTGCCAGCAGCTTAGGGACAGCGACCTACAATGAGCAGTTCTTC. Translation: CASSLGTATYNEQFF.

The rearrangement links TRBV6-1 to TRBJ1-2, with TRBD1 matching 12 bases. Germline lookup yields CDR1 MNHNS and CDR2 SASEGT. This CDR3 is built from 14 residues. J gave up 7 bases and V 5 bases, and 5 bases lay outside the gene matches. CDR3 in DNA: TGTGCCAGCAGTTGGGGACAGGGGGCGGCTGGCTACACCTTC. Residues: CASSWGQGAAGYTF.

The gene calls are TRBV6-5 and TRBJ1-2; 10 nucleotides align to TRBD1. The CDR3 sequence is 15 residues long. Germline V CDR1 and CDR2: MNHEY, SVGAGI. Unmatched junction bases numbered 6, after V lost 4 bases and J lost 4 bases. The CDR3 sequence is CASSSGQGRVYGYTF. Written as DNA, the CDR3 is TGTGCCAGCAGTTCGGGACAGGGGCGGGTCTATGGCTACACCTTC.

The J gene is TRBJ2-2, the V gene TRBV19, with 8 bases aligning to TRBD1. Germline CDR1 reads LNHDA; CDR2 reads SQIVND (reference sequence). The V and J ends lost 9 bases and 3 bases, in that order; junction bases with no gene match: 12. This CDR3 is 16 amino acids long. The CDR3 DNA is TGTGCCAGCCAACTTCCGGGACAGGCGGACACCGGGGAGCTGTTTTTT. Translating gives CASQLPGQADTGELFF.

The gene calls are TRBV29-1 and TRBJ2-6; tentatively, D is TRBD2 (6 bases). V lost 0 bases and J lost 0, with 15 bases in between. The CDR3 length is 18 residues. CDR1 and CDR2 from the germline V gene are SQVTM and ANQGSEA. The CDR3 region has the DNA TGCAGCGTTGAAGACGGAGGGGTTCCCCTCTCTGGGGCCAACGTCCTGACTTTC. This gives the protein CSVEDGGVPLSGANVLTF.

The chain combines TRBV6-5 with TRBJ1-6; unclear D gene. The germline V and J ends were trimmed by 0 bases and 5 bases, with 8 bases remaining between them. The CDR3 loop spans 15 amino acids. Germline V gene sequence: CDR1 MNHEY, CDR2 SVGAGI. The CDR3 sequence: CASSYSGRDNSPLHF. The CDR3 DNA reads TGTGCCAGCAGTTACTCGGGGAGGGATAATTCACCCCTCCACTTT.

The chain recombines TRBV6-6 with TRBJ1-6, with D possibly being TRBD1 (5 bases). Trimming removed 4 bases at V and 8 bases at J, with 18 bases between. The CDR3 has 16 residues. Germline CDR1 MNHNY, CDR2 SVGAGI (reference sequence). CDR3 loop: CASSSGDGGNYSPLHF. The CDR3 DNA follows: TGTGCCAGCAGTTCGGGGGACGGGGGGAATTATTCACCCCTCCACTTT.

Here the CDR3 DNA reads TGTGCCAGTACCCTCCGACTAAGCGAGGGCACAGATACGCAGTATTTT. It specifies CASTLRLSEGTDTQYF. The V gene is TRBV19, the J gene TRBJ2-3; perhaps TRBD2 as D (5 bases). The CDR3 is 16 amino acids. Germline loops: CDR1 LNHDA, CDR2 SQIVND (reference sequence). Trimming removed 7 bases at V and 1 base at J, with 18 bases between.

The chain is built from TRBV19 and TRBJ1-3; D is unresolved. The CDR3 is made up of 14 amino acids. Between the trimmed V and J ends, which lost 0 bases and 0 bases, there was a span of 3 bases. Germline-derived CDR1 and CDR2 are LNHDA and SQIVND (reference sequence). CDR3 nucleotides: TGTGCCAGTAGTATAGACCACTCTGGAAACACCATATATTTT. This gives the protein CASSIDHSGNTIYF. The whole variable domain, remainder taken from reference TRBV19 and TRBJ1-3, is DGGITQSPKYLFRKEGQNVTLSCEQNLNHDAMYWYRQDPGQGLRLIYYSQIVNDFQKGDIAEGYSVSREKKESFPLTVTSAQKNPTAFYLCASSIDHSGNTIYFGEGSWLTVV.

This sequence joins TRBV9 and TRBJ1-4; 8 nucleotides agree with TRBD1. Germline V CDR1 and CDR2: SGDLS, YYNGEE. CDR3 length: 16 residues. With V trimmed by 3 bases and J by 2 bases, 6 bases remained unmatched. The CDR3 loop reads CASSAKGQGTNEKLFF. Written as DNA, the CDR3 is TGTGCCAGCAGCGCAAAAGGACAGGGCACTAATGAAAAACTGTTTTTT.

The chain employs TRBV29-1 and TRBJ2-2, with D possibly being TRBD1 (6 bases). V lost 6 bases and J lost 1, with 21 bases in between. This CDR3 spans 17 amino acids. CDR1 is SQVTM and CDR2 is ANQGSEA in the germline V gene. This CDR3 is CSVGHRTGYGNTGELFF. In nucleotides, the CDR3 is TGCAGCGTGGGGCATCGCACAGGGTATGGGAACACCGGGGAGCTGTTTTTT.

This clone showed up just a few times. V is TRBV6-5 and J is TRBJ1-6, with TRBD1 matching over 9 bases. CDR1 is MNHEY, CDR2 SVGAGI, per germline. With V trimmed by 6 bases and J by 7 bases, 4 bases remained unmatched. The CDR3 covers 14 residues. The CDR3 region has the DNA TGTGCCAGCAGCTCTGGACAGGGGAATTCACCCCTCCACTTT. Amino acids: CASSSGQGNSPLHF.

In DNA, the CDR3 is TGTGCCAGCAGCTTAGTTAGTAGCGGAGATACGCAGTATTTT. Translated, it gives CASSLVSSGDTQYF. The chain combines TRBV7-2 with TRBJ2-3; the D gene is possibly TRBD2 (6 bases). CDR3 length: 14 amino acids. Germline loops: CDR1 SGHTA, CDR2 FQGNSA. Trimming stripped 1 base from V and 5 bases from J, with 10 bases between.

This clone showed up just a few times. V is TRBV7-8 and J is TRBJ1-5, with 7 bases that match TRBD1. The CDR3 loop spans 15 amino acids. Germline V CDR1 and CDR2: SGHVS, FQNEAQ. V gave up 5 bases and J gave up 4 bases; unmatched junction bases: 8. CDR3 residues: CASSATWGQNQPQHF. The CDR3 bases are TGTGCCAGCAGCGCTACCTGGGGACAGAATCAGCCCCAGCATTTT.

V usage is TRBV5-4 and J usage is TRBJ1-1, with D possibly matching TRBD1 (5 bases). The germline V and J ends were trimmed by 0 bases and 2 bases, with 8 bases remaining between them. Germline loops: CDR1 SGHNT, CDR2 YYREEE (reference sequence). The length of the CDR3 is 14 residues. The CDR3 loop is CASSLARANTEAFF. The CDR3 bases are TGTGCCAGCAGCTTGGCCAGGGCAAACACTGAAGCTTTCTTT.

The gene calls are TRBV5-5 and TRBJ1-1; TRBD1 matches 7 bases. The V gene's germline CDR1 is SGHKS and CDR2 YYEKEE (reference sequence). The CDR3 runs 13 residues. Unmatched junction bases numbered 4, after V lost 3 bases and J lost 5 bases. The CDR3 DNA is TGTGCCAGCAGCTGGGACAGTAGGACTGAAGCTTTCTTT. Protein sequence: CASSWDSRTEAFF.

The rearrangement joins TRBV4-1 to TRBJ1-4, with D unclear. Germline V gene sequence: CDR1 MGHRA, CDR2 YSYEKL. V was clipped by 4 bases and J by 2 bases, with 20 bases between them. This CDR3 comprises 18 residues. The CDR3 nucleotides read TGCGCCAGCAGCCCAACCGGGGTCCCGGGAGTCACTAATGAAAAACTGTTTTTT. This encodes CASSPTGVPGVTNEKLFF.

The V gene is TRBV9, the J gene TRBJ2-3, with 7 bases fitting TRBD1. V shed 5 bases and J 3 bases; nucleotides not matched to a gene: 15. The CDR3 runs to 17 residues. Germline assignment: CDR1 SGDLS and CDR2 YYNGEE. DNA for the CDR3: TGTGCCAGCAGTCCGGACAGGAGAAATCAAAGAACAGATACGCAGTATTTT. Translated, it gives CASSPDRRNQRTDTQYF.

This chain joins TRBV3-1 (or the pseudogene TRBV3-2) and TRBJ1-5; tentative D call: TRBD1 (6 bases). Per the germline V gene, CDR1 is LGHDT and CDR2 is YNNKEL (reference sequence). The CDR3 is 14 residues long. Trimming removed 3 bases from V and 4 bases from J, with 10 bases in between. CDR3 loop: CASSQAGENQPQHF. CDR3 DNA sequence: TGTGCCAGCAGCCAGGCAGGGGAGAATCAGCCCCAGCATTTT.

This rearrangement joins TRBV19 to TRBJ1-4; tentatively, D is TRBD1 (6 bases). The CDR3 has 14 residues. Germline assignment: CDR1 LNHDA and CDR2 SQIVND (reference sequence). V was trimmed by 3 bases and J by 7 bases, leaving 12 bases between them. The CDR3 is CASSIGQGSEKLFF. CDR3 bases: TGTGCCAGTAGTATCGGGCAGGGGTCTGAAAAACTGTTTTTT. Full variable domain (outside the CDR3, taken from reference TRBV19 and TRBJ1-4): DGGITQSPKYLFRKEGQNVTLSCEQNLNHDAMYWYRQDPGQGLRLIYYSQIVNDFQKGDIAEGYSVSREKKESFPLTVTSAQKNPTAFYLCASSIGQGSEKLFFGSGTQLSVL.

This clone was picked up one time. V gene TRBV30 combines with J gene TRBJ2-6, with D maybe TRBD1 (5 bases). Germline V lookup: CDR1 GTSNPN, CDR2 SVGIG (reference sequence). This CDR3 contains 15 residues. Trimming removed 0 bases at V and 0 bases at J, with 6 bases between. This chain's CDR3 is CAWSVGLSGANVLTF. DNA for the CDR3: TGTGCCTGGAGTGTGGGGCTCTCTGGGGCCAACGTCCTGACTTTC.